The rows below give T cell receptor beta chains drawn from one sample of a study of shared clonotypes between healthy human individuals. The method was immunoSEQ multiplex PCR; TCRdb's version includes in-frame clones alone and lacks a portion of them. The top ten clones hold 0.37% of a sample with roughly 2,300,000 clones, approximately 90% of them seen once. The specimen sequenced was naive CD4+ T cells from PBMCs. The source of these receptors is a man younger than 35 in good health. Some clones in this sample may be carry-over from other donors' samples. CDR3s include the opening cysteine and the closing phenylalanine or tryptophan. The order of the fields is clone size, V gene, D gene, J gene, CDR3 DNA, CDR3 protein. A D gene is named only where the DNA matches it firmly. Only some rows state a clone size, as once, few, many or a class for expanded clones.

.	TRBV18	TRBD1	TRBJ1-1	TGTGCCAGCTCACCTCGGACAGGGGGTACTTTCACTGAAGCTTTCTTT	CASSPRTGGTFTEAFF
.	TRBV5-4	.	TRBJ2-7	TGTGCCAGCAGCTTGGACCAGACCCGCTCCTACGAGCAGTACTTC	CASSLDQTRSYEQYF
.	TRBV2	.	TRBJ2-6	TGTGCCAGCAGTGCGGGCGGTTTAGTATCTGGGGCCAACGTCCTGACTTTC	CASSAGGLVSGANVLTF
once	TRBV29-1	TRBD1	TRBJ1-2	TGCAGCGTTGATGGGGGACAGATCTATGGCTACACCTTC	CSVDGGQIYGYTF
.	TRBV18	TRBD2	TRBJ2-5	TGTGCCAGCTACCCTTCCGAGCGGGAGGGCCAAGAGACCCAGTACTTC	CASYPSEREGQETQYF
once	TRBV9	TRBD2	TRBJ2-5	TGTGCCAGCAGCGTAGGACTAGCCGAAGAGACCCAGTACTTC	CASSVGLAEETQYF
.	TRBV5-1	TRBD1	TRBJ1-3	TGCGCCAGCAGCCGGACAGGGACTTTTGGAAACACCATATATTTT	CASSRTGTFGNTIYF
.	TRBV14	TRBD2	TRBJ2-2	TGTGCCAGCAGCCAATATCCCAGGACTAGCGGGGCGAACACCGGGGAGCTGTTTTTT	CASSQYPRTSGANTGELFF
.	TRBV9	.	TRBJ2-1	TGTGCCAGCAGCCCGGGGACACGTTACAATGAGCAGTTCTTC	CASSPGTRYNEQFF
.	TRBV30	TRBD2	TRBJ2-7	TGTGCCTGGAGTGTACCTAGCGGGACCGCCTACGAGCAGTACTTC	CAWSVPSGTAYEQYF
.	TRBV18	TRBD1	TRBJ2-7	TGTGCCAGCTCACTTTCGGGACAGGGGAGCTACGAGCAGTACTTC	CASSLSGQGSYEQYF
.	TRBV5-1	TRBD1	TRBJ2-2	TGCGCCAGCAGCTTGTTAGGACAGGGATCAACCGGGGAGCTGTTTTTT	CASSLLGQGSTGELFF
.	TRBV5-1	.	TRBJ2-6	TGCGCCAGCAGCGTGGGCCGGGTCTTTGTCCCTGGGGCCAACGTCCTGACTTTC	CASSVGRVFVPGANVLTF
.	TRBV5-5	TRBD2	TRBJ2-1	TGTGCCAGCAGCCCGACGGGAGGCACTTACAATGAGCAGTTCTTC	CASSPTGGTYNEQFF
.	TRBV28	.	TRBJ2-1	TGTGCCAGCAGGTGGGGGGTAACCTACAATGAGCAGTTCTTC	CASRWGVTYNEQFF
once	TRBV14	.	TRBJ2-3	TGTGCCAGCAGTTCGATCGGGGTCACAGATACGCAGTATTTT	CASSSIGVTDTQYF
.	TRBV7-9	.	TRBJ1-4	TGTGCCAGCAGCTTTCGGGGCACTAATGAAAAACTGTTTTTT	CASSFRGTNEKLFF
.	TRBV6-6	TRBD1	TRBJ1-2	TGTGCCAGCAGAGTCGGGACAGTCTATGGCTACACCTTC	CASRVGTVYGYTF
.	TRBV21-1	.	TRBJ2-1	TGTGCCAGCAGCAAGGCGCGCCCACCCTACAATGAGCAGTTCTTC	CASSKARPPYNEQFF
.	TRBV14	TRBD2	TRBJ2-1	TGTGCCAGCAGCCAAGCCGCGGGAGTAGTCTACAATGAGCAGTTCTTC	CASSQAAGVVYNEQFF
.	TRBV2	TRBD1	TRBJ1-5	TGTGCCAGCAGTGGATACAGGGGGAGCAATCAGCCCCAGCATTTT	CASSGYRGSNQPQHF
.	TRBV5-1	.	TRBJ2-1	TGCGCCAGCAGCTTGGATACAGGGTCAAATGAGCAGTTCTTC	CASSLDTGSNEQFF
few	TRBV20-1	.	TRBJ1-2	TGCAGTGCGGGGGGCTACACCTTC	CSAGGYTF
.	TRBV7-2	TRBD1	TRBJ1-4	TGTGCCAGCAGCTTAACAGGGGGCTTTGAAAAACTGTTTTTT	CASSLTGGFEKLFF
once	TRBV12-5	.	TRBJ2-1	TGTGCTAGTGGTTTGGTGTCAGGGCCCTACAATGAGCAGTTCTTC	CASGLVSGPYNEQFF
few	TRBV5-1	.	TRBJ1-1	TGCGCCAGCAGACAGGAGTTGGGCACTGAAGCTTTCTTT	CASRQELGTEAFF
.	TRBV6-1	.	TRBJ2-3	TGTGCCAGCAGTGGACCAGGGATCACAGATACGCAGTATTTT	CASSGPGITDTQYF
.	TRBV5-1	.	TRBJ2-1	TGCGCCAGCAGCTTAAGCGGGCTTCCCCCCAATGAGCAGTTCTTC	CASSLSGLPPNEQFF
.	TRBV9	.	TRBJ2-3	TGTGCCACCTCGATCCAGGCCACAGATACGCAGTATTTT	CATSIQATDTQYF
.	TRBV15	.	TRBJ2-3	TGTGCCACCAGCCCTGGGTTGGGACCAAACACAGATACGCAGTATTTT	CATSPGLGPNTDTQYF
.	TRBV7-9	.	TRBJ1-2	TGTGCCAGCAGCTTGAACAGGGACGGCTACACCTTC	CASSLNRDGYTF
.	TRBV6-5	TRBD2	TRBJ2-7	TGTGCCAGCAGTTACTCGCCAGCGGGACGGGGCGAGCAGTACTTC	CASSYSPAGRGEQYF
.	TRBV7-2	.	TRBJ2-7	TGTGCCAGCAGCCCCCAGACACGATCCTACGAGCAGTACTTC	CASSPQTRSYEQYF
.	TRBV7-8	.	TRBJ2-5	TGTGCCAGCAGCTTCCGGGACTCGAGAGAGACCCAGTACTTC	CASSFRDSRETQYF
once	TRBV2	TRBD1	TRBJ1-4	TGTGCCAGCAGTGAAAGGGGGCAGGGGGCTGAAAAACTGTTTTTT	CASSERGQGAEKLFF
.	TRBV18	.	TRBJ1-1	TGTGCCAGCTATCCACGGAGGCAGCCTTTAAACACTGAAGCTTTCTTT	CASYPRRQPLNTEAFF
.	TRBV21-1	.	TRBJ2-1	TGTGCCAGCAGCCTACTAGAGAGCGGGAGAAGCTCCTACAATGAGCAGTTCTTC	CASSLLESGRSSYNEQFF
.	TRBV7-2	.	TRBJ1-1	TGTGCCAGCAGCCTCGAGGACACGAACACTGAAGCTTTCTTT	CASSLEDTNTEAFF
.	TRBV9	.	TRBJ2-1	TGTGCCAGCAGTCCAGCGGACCCCTACAATGAGCAGTTCTTC	CASSPADPYNEQFF
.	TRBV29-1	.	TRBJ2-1	TGCAGCGTTTATGATCGGGGGAGCTCCTACAATGAGCAGTTCTTC	CSVYDRGSSYNEQFF
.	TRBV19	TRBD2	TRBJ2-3	TGTGCCAGTAGTATAGCCTCTGGCGGGAGCGGCTCGACAGATACGCAGTATTTT	CASSIASGGSGSTDTQYF
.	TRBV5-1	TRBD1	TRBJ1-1	TGCGCCAGCAGCTTGGTGGGACAGTCGAACACTGAAGCTTTCTTT	CASSLVGQSNTEAFF
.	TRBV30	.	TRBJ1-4	TGTGCCTGGGGGATAAATGAAAAACTGTTTTTT	CAWGINEKLFF
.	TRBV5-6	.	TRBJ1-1	TGTGCCAGCAGCTCGAGTCCCTCGGGCACTGAAGCTTTCTTT	CASSSSPSGTEAFF
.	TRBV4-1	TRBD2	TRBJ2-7	TGCGCCAGCAGCCTCGGGACTAGAGGTATGCCCTACGAGCAGTACTTC	CASSLGTRGMPYEQYF
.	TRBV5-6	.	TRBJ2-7	TGTGCCAGCAGCCACAGGGACTCCTACGAGCAGTACTTC	CASSHRDSYEQYF
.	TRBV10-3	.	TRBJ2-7	TGTGCCATCAGTGAGTCGGCAGTCGGCTACGAGCAGTACTTC	CAISESAVGYEQYF
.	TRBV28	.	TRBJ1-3	TGTGCCAGCAGCGCAGGGGTGTCTGGAAACACCATATATTTT	CASSAGVSGNTIYF
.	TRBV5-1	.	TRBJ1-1	TGCGCCAGCAGCTCATCAGGGGAGATTGGTGAAGCTTTCTTT	CASSSSGEIGEAFF
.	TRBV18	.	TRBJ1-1	TGTGCCAGCTCACCATCCCTGGGGGGTGGGACTGAAGCTTTCTTT	CASSPSLGGGTEAFF
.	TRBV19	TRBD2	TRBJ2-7	TGTGCCAGTAGTACGGGACTAGCGGCACCCTACGAGCAGTACTTC	CASSTGLAAPYEQYF
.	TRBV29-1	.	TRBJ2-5	TGCAGCGTTGGTTCTGGGAGTGGTGAGACCCAGTACTTC	CSVGSGSGETQYF
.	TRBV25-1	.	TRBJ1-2	TGTGCCAGCAGTGAGGCGGGGGCCCGGGGCTACACCTTC	CASSEAGARGYTF
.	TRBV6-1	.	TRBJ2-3	TGTGCCAGCAGACCGGGTGCTAAAGGAGATACGCAGTATTTT	CASRPGAKGDTQYF
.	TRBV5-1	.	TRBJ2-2	TGCGCCAGCAGGCCCGGGACCGTGAACACCGGGGAGCTGTTTTTT	CASRPGTVNTGELFF
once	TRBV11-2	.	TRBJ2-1	TGTGCCAGCAGCTTAGAACATCTAAATAACGTGTACAATGAGCAGTTCTTC	CASSLEHLNNVYNEQFF
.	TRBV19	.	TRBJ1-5	TGTGCCAGTAGTATAGACCTCAATCAGCCCCAGCATTTT	CASSIDLNQPQHF